This T cell receptor beta chain derives from a study of OX40 agonist ivuxolimab in advanced cancers. Overall study: It was ivuxolimab, an agonistic anti-OX40 (CD134) antibody, that patients were treated with. General study points: Certain nonresponders likewise exhibited a low normalized T-cell clonal expansion. On average, a greater number of expanded clones characterised CD8+ T cells relative to CD4+.

Concerning this clone: Its antigen remains unknown.

Measured with immunoSEQ multiplex PCR; TCRdb has only the in-frame clones, and not every one. The sample has over 55,000 clones; 70% to 90% are singletons. CDR1 and CDR2 from the germline V gene are SGHRS and YFSETQ. Trimming cost V 0 bases and J 5 bases, with 9 bases left between them. This CDR3 has 14 amino acids. The chain joins TRBV5-1 to TRBJ2-1, with a possible D match to TRBD1 (5 bases). The sequenced sample was CD4+ or CD8+ T cells sorted from blood, obtained in a trial of the OX40 agonist ivuxolimab. The receptor comes from an adult with an advanced solid tumor such as melanoma, head and neck, liver or kidney cancer. CDR3 in amino acids: CASSLGQTNNEQFF. In DNA, the CDR3 is TGCGCCAGCAGCTTGGGACAGACAAACAATGAGCAGTTCTTC.